The table lists the clone carrying this T cell receptor (beta chain) with a few counts. Germline and junction disagree at one end, which may indicate a read error. All patients were treatment-naive before thyroid surgery. Study processing details: CDR3 was compared across clinicopathological groups, and the resulting differences were used to build a distant-metastasis classifier for papillary thyroid cancer. TCRdb reanalyzed the PCR reads with MiXCR. The V and J calls, along with clone size, are taken from TCRdb and not from the paper's own processing. The sample shows about 45,000 clones, about 3.3% of them seen only once. These data come from a study of metastatic and nonmetastatic thyroid tumors. CDR1 and CDR2 from the germline V gene are MNHNS and SASEGT. The CDR3 is 14 amino acids.

The gene calls are TRBV6-1 and TRBJ1-5, with D unclear. Specimen: blood. The sequence derives from a female donor with papillary thyroid cancer or a benign thyroid nodule (not recorded which). Some clones in this sample may be carry-over from other donors' samples. CDR3 region: CVSAYGQGNQPQHF. Here the CDR3 DNA reads TGTGTCAGCGCCTATGGGCAGGGCAATCAGCCCCAGCATTTT.